Following are 20 T cell receptor beta chains from one sample sequenced in a study of technical replicates of blood from a handful of donors. This table comes from immunoSEQ multiplex PCR, and its TCRdb copy is limited to in-frame clones, with some not included. The sample holds fewer than 90,000 clones; just under 95% are singletons and the top ten take about 0.27%. Sequenced sample: T cells isolated from PBMCs. The origin of the receptors is a human donor in good health.

The chain recombines TRBV29-1 with TRBJ1-3, with a possible D match to TRBD1 (5 bases). With 4 bases removed from V and 0 bases from J, the gap between germline ends came to 22 bases. The CDR3 has 18 residues. Per the germline V gene, CDR1 is SQVTM and CDR2 is ANQGSEA. CDR3 region: CSVAPGQGYDRSGNTIYF. Written as DNA, the CDR3 is TGCAGCGTTGCCCCAGGGCAGGGTTACGACCGCTCTGGAAACACCATATATTTT.

The V and J genes are TRBV9 and TRBJ1-3; D is perhaps TRBD1 (6 bases). The CDR3 is 17 amino acids. Germline V gene sequence: CDR1 SGDLS, CDR2 YYNGEE. The germline V and J ends were trimmed by 2 bases and 2 bases, with 17 bases remaining between them. CDR3 residues: CASSVFQGFGPGNTIYF. The CDR3 DNA is TGTGCCAGCAGCGTTTTCCAGGGGTTCGGGCCTGGAAACACCATATATTTT.

V gene TRBV4-1 combines with J gene TRBJ1-2; 9 positions agree with TRBD1. The ends lost 3 bases at V and 8 bases at J; junction bases unmatched: 16. From germline, CDR1 is MGHRA and CDR2 YSYEKL. The CDR3 is made up of 17 amino acids. CDR3 nucleotides: TGCGCCAGCAGCCAGGCCACCTTGGGACAGGGAAGAGACGGCTACACCTTC. This sequence encodes CASSQATLGQGRDGYTF.

This chain joins TRBV27 and TRBJ2-7; the D gene is possibly TRBD2 (5 bases). The germline CDR1 and CDR2 sequences are MNHEY and SMNVEV (reference sequence). The CDR3 sequence is 13 residues long. The V gene lost 0 bases and the J gene lost 4 bases, with 7 bases spanning the gap. The DNA of the CDR3 is TGTGCCAGCAGTTTATCGCCGGGGTACGAGCAGTACTTC. Residues: CASSLSPGYEQYF.

V and J are TRBV9 and TRBJ2-3, with a tentative D call TRBD2 (5 bases). Germline CDR1 SGDLS, CDR2 YYNGEE. Trimming stripped 3 bases from V and 7 bases from J, with 9 bases between. CDR3 length: 12 residues. CDR3 sequence reads: CASSGPGNTQYF. The CDR3 DNA reads TGTGCCAGCAGCGGGCCGGGAAATACGCAGTATTTT.

The chain combines TRBV9 with TRBJ1-2; D uncertain. Germline V gives CDR1 SGDLS, CDR2 YYNGEE. This CDR3 has 14 residues. The V end was cut by 2 bases, the J end by 8 bases, with 16 bases between. CDR3 sequence (DNA): TGTGCCAGCAGCGTTGTCGACTTTCCTGAAGGCTACACCTTC. It yields the protein CASSVVDFPEGYTF.

The chain uses TRBV5-1 and TRBJ2-4; tentatively, D is TRBD2 (5 bases). The CDR3 runs 15 residues. Germline V gene lookup returns CDR1 SGHRS and CDR2 YFSETQ. The V end was cut by 4 bases, the J end by 6 bases, with 17 bases between. The CDR3 is CASSTERTRGNIQYF. CDR3 sequence (DNA): TGCGCCAGCAGCACCGAACGGACCCGGGGAAACATTCAGTACTTC.

The V call is TRBV28, the J call TRBJ1-1; D is possibly TRBD1 (5 bases). Germline CDR1 and CDR2: MDHEN and SYDVKM. CDR3 length: 16 residues. With 6 bases removed from V and 10 bases from J, the gap between germline ends came to 27 bases. As DNA, the CDR3 is TGTGCCAGCAGCCCTGGCTGGGGAGGGGCCTCGTGGGGAGCTTTCTTT. Its protein is CASSPGWGGASWGAFF. The complete variable domain, with remaining parts taken from reference TRBV28 and TRBJ1-1, reads DVKVTQSSRYLVKRTGEKVFLECVQDMDHENMFWYRQDPGLGLRLIYFSYDVKMKEKGDIPEGYSVSREKKERFSLILESASTNQTSMYLCASSPGWGGASWGAFFGQGTRLTVV.

This sequence joins TRBV29-1 and TRBJ2-1, with 8 bases lining up with TRBD1. V was clipped by 2 bases and J by 4 bases; unmatched bases: 4. Germline V CDR1 and CDR2: SQVTM, ANQGSEA. This CDR3 has 14 residues. The CDR3 loop is CSVEIRDRYNEQFF. CDR3 nucleotides: TGCAGCGTTGAAATCCGGGACAGGTACAATGAGCAGTTCTTC.

The chain combines TRBV28 with TRBJ1-4, with TRBD1 identical over 7 bases. The CDR3 extends over 14 amino acids. V lost 4 bases and J lost 12; bases outside the gene matches: 11. Germline V lookup: CDR1 MDHEN, CDR2 SYDVKM. CDR3 DNA: TGTGCCAGCAGTTATAGGGGGCGGTGGTTGGAACTGTTTTTT. Its translation is CASSYRGRWLELFF.

Remarks on this clone: Other DNA sequences from this sample encode an identical CDR3 as well. The chain couples TRBV29-1 to TRBJ2-1, with D perhaps TRBD1 (5 bases). CDR1 is SQVTM, CDR2 ANQGSEA, per germline. The CDR3 consists of 14 residues. DNA of the CDR3: TGCAGTGTTATAGGACACCCATCCTACAATGAGCAGTTCTTC. Its protein product is CSVIGHPSYNEQFF.

The J gene is TRBJ2-1, the V gene TRBV5-1; TRBD2 matches 10 bases. V was pared by 0 bases and J by 12 bases, with 9 bases of the junction left unmatched. The germline gives CDR1 SGHRS, CDR2 YFSETQ. This CDR3 region has 15 residues. CDR3 in amino acids: CASSLVASGGSGQFF. Here the CDR3 DNA reads TGCGCCAGCAGCTTGGTTGCTAGCGGGGGCTCGGGGCAGTTCTTC.

V usage is TRBV29-1 and J usage is TRBJ1-1; D perhaps matches TRBD1 (6 bases). V lost 6 bases and J 0 bases, leaving 8 bases between the germline ends. In germline, CDR1 is SQVTM, CDR2 ANQGSEA. This CDR3 contains 12 residues. DNA of the CDR3: TGCAGCGTGGACAGACTGAACACTGAAGCTTTCTTT. It yields the protein CSVDRLNTEAFF.

The V and J genes are TRBV6-6 and TRBJ2-7, with D tentatively TRBD2 (7 bases). V was pared by 6 bases and J by 5 bases, with 20 bases between. The CDR3 totals 15 residues. CDR1 and CDR2 (germline): MNHNY, SVGAGI (reference sequence). CDR3 protein: CASSGGWGGSNEQYF. The CDR3 region has the DNA TGTGCCAGCAGCGGGGGCTGGGGGGGGAGTAACGAGCAGTACTTC.

V is TRBV30 and J is TRBJ2-4; D perhaps matches TRBD2 (5 bases). V was trimmed by 8 bases and J by 1 base, leaving 18 bases between them. This CDR3 is built from 15 residues. Germline V CDR1 and CDR2: GTSNPN, SVGIG (reference sequence). The CDR3 loop reads CAAESNRGAKNIQYF. The CDR3 nucleotides read TGTGCCGCTGAATCGAACCGAGGGGCCAAAAACATTCAGTACTTC.

V and J are TRBV9 and TRBJ2-1; 11 positions agree with TRBD1. V lost 4 bases to trimming and J lost 4 bases; unmatched junction nucleotides: 4. This CDR3 is built from 15 residues. The germline V gene encodes CDR1 SGDLS and CDR2 YYNGEE. The CDR3 DNA follows: TGTGCCAGCAGCCCCGGACAGGGGGCTTACAATGAGCAGTTCTTC. Its translation: CASSPGQGAYNEQFF.

The rearrangement uses TRBV29-1 and TRBJ2-1, with 14 bases aligning to TRBD2. This CDR3 contains 16 residues. Germline V gene lookup returns CDR1 SQVTM and CDR2 ANQGSEA. Trimming cost V 7 bases and J 4 bases; bases outside gene matches: 9. As DNA, the CDR3 is TGCAGCGCTTCCGGGACTAGCGGGAGTAGATACAATGAGCAGTTCTTC. It specifies CSASGTSGSRYNEQFF.

V is TRBV7-7 and J is TRBJ2-5, with 8 bases matching TRBD2. The germline V gene has CDR1 SSHAT and CDR2 FNYEAQ (reference sequence). CDR3 length equals 18 residues. After removal of 1 base from V and 4 bases from J, the junction contained 14 bases not matched to a gene. The CDR3 loop is CASSLEGSGIASGETQYF. The CDR3 coding sequence is TGTGCCAGCAGCTTAGAAGGTAGCGGGATCGCCTCGGGAGAGACCCAGTACTTC.

This chain's CDR3 is CASSVEGRQGYEQYF. The CDR3 DNA sequence: TGTGCCAGCAGCGTAGAGGGAAGACAGGGCTACGAGCAGTACTTC. The chain has TRBV9 and TRBJ2-7; 7 bases map to TRBD1. The J segment lost 3 bases and the V segment lost 0 bases, leaving 6 bases of the junction unmatched. The CDR3 contains 15 residues. CDR1 and CDR2 (germline): SGDLS, YYNGEE.

This chain uses TRBV28 with TRBJ2-7; the match to TRBD2 covers 8 bases. J was trimmed by 3 bases and V by 4 bases; bases with no gene match: 11. Germline-derived CDR1 and CDR2 are MDHEN and SYDVKM. This CDR3 is 16 amino acids long. This CDR3 is CASSSRGLVLDYEQYF. CDR3 DNA sequence: TGTGCCAGCAGTTCGAGGGGACTAGTCTTGGACTACGAGCAGTACTTC.